The next 27 T cell receptor beta chains were all read from a single sample in a study of identical twins. Using its own MiXCR run on the 5' RACE reads, TCRdb lists one record per CDR3 protein. The sample consists of approximately 700,000 distinct CDR3 sequences, around 6% of them appearing once. Sequenced: naive T cells sorted from blood. The receptors originated from a man younger than 35 in good health.

This clonotype has at least ten counts. The genes are TRBV7-2 and TRBJ1-1; the match to TRBD1 covers 10 bases. The CDR3 length is 16 residues. Germline CDR1 SGHTA, CDR2 FQGNSA. V shed 2 bases and J 1 base; nucleotides not matched to a gene: 4. CDR3 nucleotides: TGTGCCAGCAGCTTACAGAGGACAGGGGGGAACACTGAAGCTTTCTTT. It translates to CASSLQRTGGNTEAFF.

This chain links TRBV6-2 or TRBV6-3 with TRBJ2-2; no definite D call. The V gene lost 6 bases and the J gene lost 4 bases, with 12 bases spanning the gap. Germline assignment: CDR1 MNHEY and CDR2 SVGEGT. The CDR3 totals 14 residues. The CDR3 sequence: CASSPRVGTGELFF. DNA for the CDR3: TGTGCCAGCAGCCCAAGGGTTGGCACCGGGGAGCTGTTTTTT.

This clonotype was seen many times. J is TRBJ2-2 and V is TRBV5-4; 8 bases map to TRBD2. The V and J ends lost 4 bases and 5 bases, in that order; junction bases with no gene match: 10. Germline values: CDR1 SGHNT, CDR2 YYREEE (reference sequence). There are 16 residues in the CDR3. CDR3 region: CASSLEAGGGTGELFF. CDR3 sequence (DNA): TGTGCCAGCAGCCTAGAGGCGGGAGGAGGGACCGGGGAGCTGTTTTTT.

This clonotype was seen repeatedly, ten times or more. V and J are TRBV12-3 or TRBV12-4 and TRBJ1-2; D unclear. This CDR3 has 13 residues. V dropped 5 bases and J dropped 3 bases, with 10 bases sitting between them. The CDR3 DNA reads as TGTGCCAGCAGTCCCTGGGGAGACTATGGCTACACCTTC. It is translated as CASSPWGDYGYTF.

In this sample, this clonotype turned up many times. This chain joins TRBV20-1 and TRBJ1-1; D remains ambiguous. V was pared by 5 bases and J by 6 bases, with 13 bases between. The CDR3 spans 12 residues. From germline, CDR1 is DFQATT and CDR2 SNEGSKA (reference sequence). The CDR3 reads CSAVAGVAEAFF. CDR3 nucleotide sequence: TGCAGTGCTGTTGCCGGGGTGGCTGAAGCTTTCTTT.

This clonotype was detected a few times. This chain uses TRBV7-2 with TRBJ2-1, with 11 bases fitting TRBD1. The CDR3 runs to 16 residues. Germline CDR1 and CDR2: SGHTA and FQGNSA. V shed 4 bases and J 4 bases; nucleotides not matched to a gene: 6. The CDR3 is CASSYRTGGWYNEQFF. DNA of the CDR3: TGTGCCAGCAGCTACAGGACAGGGGGCTGGTACAATGAGCAGTTCTTC.

This clonotype came up many times. The rearrangement links TRBV5-1 to TRBJ2-2; D may correspond to TRBD1 or TRBD2 (6 bases each). This CDR3 spans 13 amino acids. The ends were cut back, 1 base at V and 10 bases at J, with 11 bases in the middle. Per the germline V gene, CDR1 is SGHRS and CDR2 is YFSETQ. CDR3 coding DNA: TGCGCCAGCAGCTTGTACGGGGGCGAGGAGCTGTTTTTT. As protein: CASSLYGGEELFF.

This clonotype was recorded at least ten times. This chain connects TRBV29-1 to TRBJ2-1, with D unresolved. V was cut by 3 bases and J by 0 bases, with 24 bases left in between. The CDR3 extends over 19 amino acids. CDR1 is SQVTM and CDR2 is ANQGSEA in the germline V gene. The CDR3 spells CSVDSLAGALFSSYNEQFF. Here the CDR3 DNA reads TGCAGCGTTGACTCCTTGGCCGGAGCACTCTTCAGCTCCTACAATGAGCAGTTCTTC.

This clonotype was recorded at least ten times. V is TRBV4-3 and J is TRBJ2-7; D gene ambiguous. The germline V gene has CDR1 LGHNA and CDR2 YSLEER. CDR3 length equals 13 residues. Trimming took 2 bases from V and 3 from J, leaving 8 bases between them. CDR3 loop: CASSQSTDYEQYF. The CDR3 DNA reads TGCGCCAGCAGCCAATCCACGGACTACGAGCAGTACTTC.

This clonotype was seen a few times. The chain carries TRBV4-3 and TRBJ2-7; D may be TRBD2 (6 bases). Trimming removed 0 bases from V and 1 base from J, with 16 bases in between. The CDR3 runs to 17 residues. The V gene's germline CDR1 is LGHNA and CDR2 YSLEER. CDR3 in amino acids: CASSQDWGVGGSYEQYF. CDR3 in DNA: TGCGCCAGCAGCCAAGATTGGGGGGTGGGGGGTTCCTACGAGCAGTACTTC.

A word on this clonotype: A read error is possible here, since a much larger clone lies one base away. The chain recombines TRBV9 with TRBJ2-1, with 7 bases aligning to TRBD2. The CDR3 extends over 13 amino acids. The germline CDR1 and CDR2 sequences are SGDLS and YYNGEE. The CDR3: CASSVEPETSRLF. The CDR3 DNA follows: TGTGCCAGCAGCGTAGAGCCGGAGACTAGCCGGCTCTTC.

This rearrangement joins TRBV5-5 to TRBJ2-2; 9 bases align to TRBD2. After removal of 0 bases from V and 5 bases from J, the junction contained 5 bases not matched to a gene. CDR3 size: 16 residues. Germline CDR1 SGHKS, CDR2 YYEKEE (reference sequence). CDR3 bases: TGTGCCAGCAGCTTGGGGCCGGGACTAGCTACCGGGGAGCTGTTTTTT. This codes for CASSLGPGLATGELFF.

In its sample, this clonotype was seen a few times. The DNA of the CDR3 is TGTGCCAGCAGGACTCTGACAGGGAGGGACGCTGAAGCTTTCTTT. As protein: CASRTLTGRDAEAFF. The gene calls are TRBV12-3 or TRBV12-4 and TRBJ1-1; the match to TRBD1 covers 7 bases. V lost 6 bases, J lost 6 bases, and 13 bases stayed unmatched. The CDR3 has 15 residues.

This clonotype was counted a few times. The chain combines TRBV20-1 with TRBJ2-5; D possibly uses TRBD1 or TRBD2 (5 bases each). The CDR3 is 15 residues long. Germline-derived CDR1 and CDR2 are DFQATT and SNEGSKA (reference sequence). The V end was cut by 6 bases, the J end by 4 bases, with 21 bases between. The chain's CDR3 is CSARSPGGGGETQYF. The DNA of the CDR3 is TGCAGTGCCAGATCCCCCGGTGGGGGTGGAGAGACCCAGTACTTC.

This chain links TRBV27 with TRBJ2-1; the D gene is possibly TRBD1 (5 bases). V lost 4 bases and J 7 bases, leaving 20 bases between the germline ends. CDR1 is MNHEY and CDR2 is SMNVEV in the germline V gene (reference sequence). CDR3 length equals 16 residues. CDR3 in amino acids: CASSYSQVNPWNEQFF. The CDR3 coding sequence is TGTGCCAGCAGTTACTCACAGGTGAATCCCTGGAATGAGCAGTTCTTC.

The gene calls are TRBV20-1 and TRBJ2-7; TRBD2 matches at 16 bases. CDR3 length equals 17 residues. V shed 3 bases, J shed 4 bases, and the junction held 9 bases outside the gene matches. Germline V gene lookup returns CDR1 DFQATT and CDR2 SNEGSKA (reference sequence). The CDR3 DNA sequence: TGCAGTGCTAGCGAGCCGGGACTAGCGGGAGGGCCTTACGAGCAGTACTTC. Its translation: CSASEPGLAGGPYEQYF.

This clonotype has ten or more counts. The rearrangement uses TRBV24-1 and TRBJ2-5; D not certain. Trimming left V 0 bases short and J 4 bases short, with 11 bases between. The CDR3 is 15 residues long. From germline, CDR1 is KGHDR and CDR2 SFDVKD. The CDR3 protein is CATSDLPERGETQYF. CDR3 DNA: TGTGCCACCAGTGATTTGCCCGAACGTGGAGAGACCCAGTACTTC.

V is TRBV7-2 and J is TRBJ2-1, with 15 bases identical to TRBD2. The V and J ends lost 4 bases and 9 bases, in that order; junction bases with no gene match: 4. Germline CDR1 reads SGHTA; CDR2 reads FQGNSA. CDR3 length: 15 residues. The CDR3 region is CASSWTSGRAGEQFF. The CDR3 nucleotides are TGTGCCAGCAGCTGGACTAGCGGGAGGGCCGGTGAGCAGTTCTTC.

This rearrangement joins TRBV6-5 to TRBJ2-5; 8 nucleotides align to TRBD2. The CDR3 runs to 15 residues. The V segment lost 2 bases and the J segment 4 bases; nucleotides outside the gene matches: 6. Germline loops: CDR1 MNHEY, CDR2 SVGAGI. The CDR3 reads CASSYGRSGRETQYF. The CDR3 coding sequence is TGTGCCAGCAGTTACGGGAGGAGCGGGAGAGAGACCCAGTACTTC.

This clonotype showed up just a few times. This chain connects TRBV2 to TRBJ1-4, with TRBD1 matching over 7 bases. Trimming removed 7 bases from V and 7 bases from J; junction bases left unmatched: 0. Germline CDR1 and CDR2: SNHLY and FYNNEI. The CDR3 loop spans 11 amino acids. The CDR3: CASKGAEKLFF. The CDR3 DNA reads TGTGCCAGCAAGGGGGCTGAAAAACTGTTTTTT.

This clonotype has a count of ten or more. This sequence joins TRBV6-5 and TRBJ2-2; D might be TRBD2 (6 bases). CDR3 length: 13 residues. The germline V gene has CDR1 MNHEY and CDR2 SVGAGI. Trimming cost V 0 bases and J 7 bases, with 6 bases left between them. CDR3 region: CASSYSGGGELFF. CDR3 bases: TGTGCCAGCAGTTACTCGGGGGGCGGGGAGCTGTTTTTT.

This clonotype came up a few times. V usage is TRBV7-2 and J usage is TRBJ2-4, with 9 bases fitting TRBD2. V was pared by 3 bases and J by 7 bases, with 1 base of the junction left unmatched. CDR1 SGHTA and CDR2 FQGNSA come from the germline V gene. This CDR3 comprises 13 residues. The CDR3 DNA sequence: TGTGCCAGCAGCTTCAGCGGGAGGAACATTCAGTACTTC. Translating gives CASSFSGRNIQYF.

V gene TRBV5-1 combines with J gene TRBJ2-5; 7 positions match TRBD1. The CDR3 has 15 amino acids. Germline assignment: CDR1 SGHRS and CDR2 YFSETQ. The V segment lost 4 bases and the J segment 0 bases; nucleotides outside the gene matches: 6. For the CDR3, the DNA is TGCGCCAGCAGCGAACAGACAGGGAACCAAGAGACCCAGTACTTC. Amino acids: CASSEQTGNQETQYF.

In this sample, this clonotype turned up many times. The J gene is TRBJ2-5, the V gene TRBV28; possible D gene TRBD2, 6 bases. Germline V CDR1 and CDR2: MDHEN, SYDVKM. V was clipped by 4 bases and J by 5 bases, with 11 bases between them. The CDR3 has 13 residues. For the CDR3, the DNA is TGTGCCAGCAGTTCCGTAGCGGAGGAGACCCAGTACTTC. This encodes CASSSVAEETQYF.

This clonotype was recorded at least ten times. The chain joins TRBV5-1 to TRBJ2-5, with D tentatively TRBD2 (7 bases). CDR1 is SGHRS, CDR2 YFSETQ, per germline. This CDR3 region has 13 residues. V lost 4 bases and J lost 1, with 8 bases in between. CDR3 in DNA: TGCGCCAGCAGCGGGGGGGCCCAAGAGACCCAGTACTTC. Encoded protein: CASSGGAQETQYF.

In its sample, this clonotype was seen many times. The genes are TRBV12-3 or TRBV12-4 and TRBJ1-1, with no clear D. V lost 5 bases and J 1 base, leaving 8 bases between the germline ends. The CDR3 has 13 amino acids. The CDR3 region is CASSITANTEAFF. The CDR3 DNA sequence: TGTGCCAGCAGTATTACAGCGAACACTGAAGCTTTCTTT.

This clonotype was observed at least ten times. The rearrangement links TRBV6-1 to TRBJ1-6, with a tentative D call TRBD1 (5 bases). CDR3 length: 14 amino acids. V lost 5 bases, J lost 9 bases, and 14 bases lay in between. Germline loops: CDR1 MNHNS, CDR2 SASEGT. CDR3 loop: CASSRGTRGSPLHF. In DNA, the CDR3 is TGTGCCAGCAGTCGCGGGACTCGGGGTTCACCCCTCCACTTT.